This is a list of T cell receptor beta chains from one sample in a study of CD8 T cells in Susac syndrome. TCRdb recomputed calls from the immunoSEQ multiplex PCR reads with MiXCR, one row per CDR3 protein. The data show 75,000 to 95,000 distinct CDR3 sequences, with roughly 94% seen just once and roughly 0.46% held by the top ten. The sequenced sample was CD8+ T cells from PBMCs. The receptors were gathered from a human donor with Susac syndrome. The CDR3 runs from the conserved cysteine through the conserved F or W. Each record gives: J gene, clone size, D gene, V gene, CDR3 protein, CDR3 DNA. A D gene is named only where the DNA matches it firmly. Rows may omit the clone size; those that give it use once, few, many or a size class.

TRBJ2-7,-,TRBD2,TRBV13,CASSRGRSYEQYF,TGTGCCAGCAGCCGCGGGAGGTCCTACGAGCAGTACTTC
TRBJ2-5,-,-,TRBV28,CASRPVGQGETQYF,TGTGCCAGCAGGCCGGTGGGCCAGGGGGAGACCCAGTACTTC
TRBJ2-3,-,-,TRBV11-2,CASSLPATSTDTQYF,TGTGCCAGCAGCTTACCGGCGACAAGCACAGATACGCAGTATTTT
TRBJ2-7,-,-,TRBV13,CASSSGVSHYEQYF,TGTGCCAGCAGCTCAGGGGTTTCCCACTACGAGCAGTACTTC
TRBJ2-3,-,-,TRBV7-8,CASSLPRGSERVQYF,TGTGCCAGCAGCTTACCTAGAGGTAGTGAGAGGGTGCAGTATTTT
TRBJ2-2,-,-,TRBV3-1,CASSRTAGELFF,TGTGCCAGCAGCCGGACAGCCGGGGAGCTGTTTTTT
TRBJ2-7,-,TRBD2,TRBV29-1,CSVEIAGGPRYEQYF,TGCAGCGTTGAAATAGCGGGAGGGCCCCGGTACGAGCAGTACTTC
TRBJ2-5,-,-,TRBV11-2,CASSLSLGQQETQYF,TGTGCCAGCAGCTTAAGCCTAGGTCAGCAGGAGACCCAGTACTTC
TRBJ2-7,once,-,TRBV27,CASALGGILGEQYF,TGTGCCAGCGCCTTAGGCGGGATCCTAGGCGAGCAGTACTTC
TRBJ2-7,-,-,TRBV7-2,CASSLVLPDYEQYF,TGTGCCAGCAGCTTAGTATTGCCGGACTACGAGCAGTACTTC
TRBJ2-7,once,TRBD1,TRBV5-1,CASSSTGNSYEQYF,TGCGCCAGCAGCTCGACAGGGAATTCCTACGAGCAGTACTTC
TRBJ2-1,-,TRBD2,TRBV20-1,CSATTSDPGNEQFF,TGCAGTGCTACTACTAGCGATCCCGGCAATGAGCAGTTCTTC
TRBJ2-1,-,TRBD2,TRBV29-1,CSVEDPLVTSGRFGNEQFF,TGCAGCGTTGAAGATCCCCTGGTAACTAGCGGGAGGTTTGGCAATGAGCAGTTCTTC
TRBJ1-2,-,-,TRBV3-1,CASSQDQGTNYGYTF,TGTGCCAGCAGCCAAGATCAGGGAACTAACTATGGCTACACCTTC
TRBJ2-2,-,-,TRBV7-9,CASSHGQRNTGELFF,TGTGCCAGCAGCCATGGACAGAGGAACACCGGGGAGCTGTTTTTT
TRBJ2-3,-,-,TRBV6-5,CASSYGDTQYF,TGTGCCAGCAGTTACGGTGATACGCAGTATTTT
TRBJ2-1,-,TRBD1,TRBV29-1,CSGRTGINNEQFF,TGCAGCGGGAGGACAGGGATCAACAATGAGCAGTTCTTC
TRBJ2-6,-,-,TRBV6-4,CASSASYGANVLTF,TGTGCCAGCAGTGCTTCGTACGGGGCCAACGTCCTGACTTTC
TRBJ2-1,-,-,TRBV5-4,CASSSAGTRDEQFF,TGTGCCAGCAGCTCCGCCGGGACCCGTGATGAGCAGTTCTTC
TRBJ1-5,-,-,TRBV6-2/TRBV6-3,CASRPGVNNQPQHF,TGTGCCAGCAGGCCCGGGGTTAACAATCAGCCCCAGCATTTT
TRBJ2-7,once,-,TRBV28,CASSYGVQGVSYEQYF,TGTGCCAGCAGTTACGGGGTACAGGGTGTCTCCTACGAGCAGTACTTC
TRBJ2-4,-,-,TRBV19,CASSMGPQNIQYF,TGTGCCAGTAGTATGGGGCCCCAAAACATTCAGTACTTC
TRBJ2-7,-,-,TRBV9,CASSLHGGSSYEQYF,TGTGCCAGCAGCCTTCATGGGGGGAGCTCCTACGAGCAGTACTTC
TRBJ1-1,-,TRBD1,TRBV13,CASSPGTGGTTEAFF,TGTGCCAGCAGCCCGGGGACAGGGGGGACCACTGAAGCTTTCTTT